What follows are 32 T cell receptor beta chains derived from one specimen sequenced in a study of blood T cells in healthy people across ages. The second PCR ran about 6 to 11 cycles with a sample-barcoded 5' primer and J-beta primers. TCRdb fed the 5' RACE reads into MiXCR, producing one record per CDR3 protein. The sample consists of 600,000 to 650,000 distinct CDR3 sequences, roughly 50% of them appearing once. Sequencing was performed on blood. These TCRs come from a man in his sixties in good health.

V usage is TRBV28 and J usage is TRBJ2-4, with 8 bases matching TRBD1. Trimming cost V 4 bases and J 9 bases; bases outside gene matches: 5. The CDR3 covers 13 residues. Germline V gives CDR1 MDHEN, CDR2 SYDVKM. For the CDR3, the DNA is TGTGCCAGCAGTTCACAGGGGGTCAGCATTCAGTACTTC. Protein sequence: CASSSQGVSIQYF.

This clonotype has a single count. The chain links TRBV5-1 to TRBJ1-1; 8 bases are a match to TRBD1. There are 15 residues in the CDR3. Trimming removed 0 bases from V and 4 bases from J; junction bases left unmatched: 5. Germline CDR1 is SGHRS and CDR2 is YFSETQ. The CDR3 loop reads CASSLADRGATEAFF. In DNA, the CDR3 is TGCGCCAGCAGCTTGGCTGACAGGGGCGCCACTGAAGCTTTCTTT.

The V and J genes are TRBV4-2 and TRBJ1-2; D is perhaps TRBD1 (5 bases). The CDR3 length is 11 residues. Germline V gene data show CDR1 as LGHNA and CDR2 as YNFKEQ. V was pared by 4 bases and J by 7 bases, with 7 bases between. CDR3 sequence (DNA): TGTGCCAGCAGCCCGGGGGTTGGCTACACCTTC. This encodes CASSPGVGYTF.

This clonotype was found many times. The chain joins TRBV7-2 to TRBJ2-5; a weak D match, TRBD2 (5 bases). The CDR3 spans 15 residues. Germline lookup yields CDR1 SGHTA and CDR2 FQGNSA. V was clipped by 0 bases and J by 1 base, with 9 bases between them. The CDR3 region is CASSLAGGLQETQYF. For the CDR3, the DNA is TGTGCCAGCAGCTTAGCCGGCGGGCTCCAAGAGACCCAGTACTTC.

This chain links TRBV11-2 with TRBJ2-3, with D uncertain. Between the trimmed V and J ends, which lost 5 bases and 6 bases, there was a span of 12 bases. Germline V gene data show CDR1 as SGHAT and CDR2 as FQNNGV. The CDR3 has 13 amino acids. In DNA, the CDR3 is TGTGCCAGCAGCCAACCACTTTATGATACGCAGTATTTT. Translated, it gives CASSQPLYDTQYF.

The chain uses TRBV5-1 and TRBJ2-6, with D perhaps TRBD1 (5 bases). Between the trimmed V and J ends, which lost 7 bases and 0 bases, there was a span of 17 bases. CDR3 size: 17 residues. Germline V gene sequence: CDR1 SGHRS, CDR2 YFSETQ. The CDR3 reads CASGPQGRNSGANVLTF. The CDR3 coding sequence is TGCGCCAGCGGACCTCAGGGCCGAAACTCTGGGGCCAACGTCCTGACTTTC.

The CDR3: CSARAGGTGSCEAFF. CDR3 DNA sequence: TGCAGTGCTAGAGCCGGTGGGACAGGGAGTTGTGAAGCTTTCTTT. The V and J genes are TRBV20-1 and TRBJ1-1; 9 bases are a match to TRBD1. V gave up 1 base and J gave up 7 bases; unmatched junction bases: 10. Germline V CDR1 and CDR2: DFQATT, SNEGSKA (reference sequence). This CDR3 region has 15 residues.

The gene calls are TRBV11-2 and TRBJ2-7; 7 bases fit TRBD1. In germline, CDR1 is SGHAT, CDR2 FQNNGV. The length of the CDR3 is 14 residues. The V gene end was trimmed by 5 bases and the J gene end by 2 bases; junction bases not matched to a gene: 6. The CDR3 sequence: CASSKGQAPYEQYF. In nucleotides, the CDR3 is TGTGCCAGCAGCAAAGGACAGGCCCCCTACGAGCAGTACTTC.

The chain links TRBV6-1 to TRBJ2-1, with TRBD1 matching 8 bases. Germline V gives CDR1 MNHNS, CDR2 SASEGT. V dropped 6 bases and J dropped 3; count of bases not matched to a gene: 10. The CDR3 covers 16 residues. CDR3 DNA: TGTGCCAGCAGGGAACCGGGGACAGGATTCTACAATGAGCAGTTCTTC. Its translation is CASREPGTGFYNEQFF.

The chain employs TRBV6-5 and TRBJ2-7; the match to TRBD2 covers 13 bases. V was pared by 2 bases and J by 4 bases, with 2 bases of the junction left unmatched. CDR1 and CDR2 (germline): MNHEY, SVGAGI. This CDR3 has 15 residues. DNA for the CDR3: TGTGCCAGCAGTTACGGGACTAGCGGGGAATACGAGCAGTACTTC. Amino acid sequence: CASSYGTSGEYEQYF.

The gene calls are TRBV6-2 or TRBV6-3 and TRBJ1-4, with D unclear. Germline V gene data show CDR1 as MNHEY and CDR2 as SVGEGT. This CDR3 has 18 amino acids. Trimming removed 4 bases at V and 0 bases at J, with 18 bases between. CDR3 sequence: CASSFTRIQVATNEKLFF. CDR3 DNA: TGTGCCAGCAGTTTCACCCGCATCCAAGTGGCAACTAATGAAAAACTGTTTTTT.

This clonotype showed up many times. The chain recombines TRBV25-1 with TRBJ1-1; 7 bases map to TRBD1. The germline V gene has CDR1 MGHDK and CDR2 SYGVNS. J lost 6 bases, V lost 7 bases, and 14 bases had no gene match. CDR3 length: 15 amino acids. The CDR3 DNA reads TGTGCCAGCACTCAGGGGGGGACTCTTTGGGCTGAAGCTTTCTTT. Protein product: CASTQGGTLWAEAFF.

This clonotype was detected ten times or more. This sequence joins TRBV29-1 and TRBJ2-2; D may be TRBD1 or TRBD2 (5 bases each). The CDR3 length is 11 residues. The germline V and J ends were trimmed by 5 bases and 6 bases, with 7 bases remaining between them. CDR1 SQVTM and CDR2 ANQGSEA come from the germline V gene. The CDR3 coding sequence is TGCAGCGTTCCGGGACCCGGGGAGCTGTTTTTT. Its translation is CSVPGPGELFF.

The J gene is TRBJ2-3, the V gene TRBV4-1; 11 bases fit TRBD2. J gave up 6 bases and V 4 bases, and 12 bases lay outside the gene matches. The CDR3 is made up of 17 amino acids. From germline, CDR1 is MGHRA and CDR2 YSYEKL. CDR3 region: CASSPEGTPSGRDTQYF. As DNA, the CDR3 is TGCGCCAGCAGCCCGGAAGGGACCCCTAGCGGGAGGGATACGCAGTATTTT.

This clonotype was recorded a few times. V usage is TRBV14 and J usage is TRBJ2-6; no definite D call. Germline CDR1 reads SGHDN; CDR2 reads FVKESK. V dropped 0 bases and J dropped 12 bases, with 15 bases sitting between them. The CDR3 is 15 residues long. Here the CDR3 reads CASSQDLGRLSVLTF. The CDR3 bases are TGTGCCAGCAGCCAAGATCTTGGTCGCCTCAGCGTCCTGACTTTC. The complete variable domain, with remaining parts taken from reference TRBV14 and TRBJ2-6, reads EAGVTQFPSHSVIEKGQTVTLRCDPISGHDNLYWYRRVMGKEIKFLLHFVKESKQDESGMPNNRFLAERTGGTYSTLKVQPAELEDSGVYFCASSQDLGRLSVLTFGAGSRLTVL.

This clonotype was seen a handful of times. The V and J genes are TRBV6-2 or TRBV6-3 and TRBJ2-7, with D possibly TRBD1 on 6 matching bases. V lost 4 bases and J lost 4, with 17 bases in between. The germline gives CDR1 MNHEY, CDR2 SVGEGT. The CDR3 is 15 residues long. DNA of the CDR3: TGTGCCAGCAGTTCCATCGGCACAGGGAAGTACGAGCAGTACTTC. Protein sequence: CASSSIGTGKYEQYF.

This rearrangement joins TRBV10-3 to TRBJ2-1; D is possibly TRBD1 (6 bases). Germline values: CDR1 ENHRY, CDR2 SYGVKD. V was shortened by 4 bases and J by 5 bases, with 12 bases between the two germline ends. The CDR3 runs 14 residues. CDR3 bases: TGTGCCATCAGTGTCCAACAGGGCAACAATGAGCAGTTCTTC. It codes for CAISVQQGNNEQFF.

The chain carries TRBV29-1 and TRBJ1-1; D not resolved. Germline loops: CDR1 SQVTM, CDR2 ANQGSEA. Deletions cut 7 bases from V and 1 base from J, with 7 bases between. The CDR3 loop spans 11 amino acids. Here the CDR3 reads CSASENTEAFF. CDR3 sequence (DNA): TGCAGCGCCTCAGAGAACACTGAAGCTTTCTTT.

The chain couples TRBV20-1 to TRBJ1-1; weak D call: TRBD1 (6 bases). CDR3 length: 12 amino acids. The V gene lost 5 bases and the J gene lost 5 bases, with 12 bases spanning the gap. In germline, CDR1 is DFQATT, CDR2 SNEGSKA (reference sequence). Written as DNA, the CDR3 is TGCAGTGCTGGCGAAAGGGGGACTGAAGCTTTCTTT. Its protein is CSAGERGTEAFF.

This clonotype is a singleton in its sample. This chain's CDR3 is CASSQEGSPGLDLYNEQFF. Written as DNA, the CDR3 is TGCGCCAGCAGCCAAGAGGGCAGCCCGGGACTAGATCTCTACAATGAGCAGTTCTTC. The J gene is TRBJ2-1, the V gene TRBV4-1, with TRBD2 identical over 8 bases. This CDR3 has 19 amino acids. CDR1 and CDR2 (germline): MGHRA, YSYEKL. J lost 3 bases, V lost 0 bases, and 13 bases had no gene match.

This rearrangement joins TRBV29-1 to TRBJ2-3; weak D call: TRBD1 (5 bases). The V end was cut by 3 bases, the J end by 5 bases, with 6 bases between. CDR1 and CDR2 from the germline V gene are SQVTM and ANQGSEA. CDR3 length equals 11 residues. The CDR3 bases are TGCAGCGTTGACAGGGTAGATACGCAGTATTTT. It specifies CSVDRVDTQYF.

The V and J genes are TRBV10-3 and TRBJ1-2, with 8 bases lining up with TRBD1. V gave up 4 bases and J gave up 4 bases; unmatched junction bases: 8. CDR3 length equals 15 residues. The germline gives CDR1 ENHRY, CDR2 SYGVKD. The CDR3, as DNA: TGTGCCATCAGTGTGGGACAGGACCCTGGCTATGGCTACACCTTC. As protein: CAISVGQDPGYGYTF.

This chain connects TRBV3-1 to TRBJ2-5, with D uncertain. The CDR3 length is 14 residues. The V gene lost 4 bases and the J gene lost 7 bases, with 16 bases spanning the gap. Germline V gives CDR1 LGHDT, CDR2 YNNKEL (reference sequence). CDR3 nucleotides: TGTGCCAGCAGCCCGCCTCGGTCACGATCGACCCAGTACTTC. Translated: CASSPPRSRSTQYF.

The chain joins TRBV7-6 to TRBJ2-1; D could derive from TRBD1 or TRBD2 (5 bases each). This CDR3 contains 18 residues. From germline, CDR1 is SGHVS and CDR2 FNYEAQ. Trimming removed 5 bases from V and 0 bases from J, with 20 bases in between. This chain's CDR3 is CASSPRSSGTNSYNEQFF. The CDR3, as DNA: TGTGCCAGCAGCCCCCGTTCGTCCGGGACCAACTCCTACAATGAGCAGTTCTTC.

This clonotype has a handful of counts. The rearrangement joins TRBV9 to TRBJ2-6; maybe TRBD1 (6 bases). Trimming took off 3 bases at V and 4 bases at J, with 17 bases between the two ends. This CDR3 region has 17 residues. Germline CDR1 is SGDLS and CDR2 is YYNGEE. CDR3: CASSAKPQGWGANVLTF. CDR3 nucleotides: TGTGCCAGCAGCGCAAAACCCCAGGGGTGGGGGGCCAACGTCCTGACTTTC.

The CDR3 bases are TGCGCCAGCAGCCCCCGGGACGGGCGGGCAGATACGCAGTATTTT. This sequence encodes CASSPRDGRADTQYF. V gene TRBV4-1 combines with J gene TRBJ2-3, with D perhaps TRBD1 or TRBD2 (5 bases each). CDR3 length: 15 amino acids. The V end lost 4 bases, the J end lost 4 bases, and 15 bases lay between the germline ends. The germline CDR1 and CDR2 sequences are MGHRA and YSYEKL.

This clonotype came up a few times. V is TRBV5-1 and J is TRBJ2-7; 8 bases map to TRBD1. The CDR3 consists of 14 residues. CDR1 is SGHRS, CDR2 YFSETQ, per germline. The trim removed 4 bases at V and 5 bases at J, leaving 8 bases unmatched. For the CDR3, the DNA is TGCGCCAGCAGCACCCAGGGGGCGAACAACGAGCAGTACTTC. This sequence encodes CASSTQGANNEQYF.

The chain is built from TRBV20-1 and TRBJ2-5, with 11 bases matching TRBD2. This CDR3 spans 14 amino acids. V shed 5 bases, J shed 2 bases, and the junction held 4 bases outside the gene matches. Germline V lookup: CDR1 DFQATT, CDR2 SNEGSKA (reference sequence). CDR3 in amino acids: CSAFTSGGQETQYF. The DNA of the CDR3 is TGCAGTGCTTTCACTAGCGGGGGACAAGAGACCCAGTACTTC.

This clonotype appeared a few times. The chain has TRBV20-1 and TRBJ2-3; either TRBD1 or TRBD2 may supply D (6 bases each). V gave up 5 bases and J gave up 2 bases, with 17 bases separating them. Germline CDR1 is DFQATT and CDR2 is SNEGSKA (reference sequence). This CDR3 comprises 15 residues. The CDR3 bases are TGCAGTGCTGGAGGGGGTAATTGGGACACAGATACGCAGTATTTT. Protein product: CSAGGGNWDTDTQYF.

This clonotype was found a few times. The V gene is TRBV7-9, the J gene TRBJ2-7; D may be TRBD1 or TRBD2 (6 bases each). The CDR3 consists of 12 residues. Germline-derived CDR1 and CDR2 are SEHNR and FQNEAQ (reference sequence). Trimming took 5 bases from V and 6 from J, leaving 11 bases between them. In DNA form, the CDR3 reads TGTGCCAGCAGCCCACAGGGAGGCGAGCAGTACTTC. This translates into CASSPQGGEQYF.

The chain employs TRBV7-2 and TRBJ2-5, with D unresolved. V lost 5 bases and J 0 bases, leaving 22 bases between the germline ends. CDR1 is SGHTA, CDR2 FQGNSA, per germline. The CDR3 covers 18 residues. The CDR3 here is CASSRPAQEFLYQETQYF. The CDR3 bases are TGTGCCAGCAGCCGCCCCGCTCAAGAGTTCCTTTACCAAGAGACCCAGTACTTC.

The genes are TRBV6-5 and TRBJ1-1; D not resolved. The CDR3 runs 15 residues. Trimming stripped 0 bases from V and 0 bases from J, with 8 bases between. The V gene's germline CDR1 is MNHEY and CDR2 SVGAGI. The CDR3 protein is CASSYSLPMNTEAFF. In DNA, the CDR3 is TGTGCCAGCAGTTACTCGCTCCCCATGAACACTGAAGCTTTCTTT.